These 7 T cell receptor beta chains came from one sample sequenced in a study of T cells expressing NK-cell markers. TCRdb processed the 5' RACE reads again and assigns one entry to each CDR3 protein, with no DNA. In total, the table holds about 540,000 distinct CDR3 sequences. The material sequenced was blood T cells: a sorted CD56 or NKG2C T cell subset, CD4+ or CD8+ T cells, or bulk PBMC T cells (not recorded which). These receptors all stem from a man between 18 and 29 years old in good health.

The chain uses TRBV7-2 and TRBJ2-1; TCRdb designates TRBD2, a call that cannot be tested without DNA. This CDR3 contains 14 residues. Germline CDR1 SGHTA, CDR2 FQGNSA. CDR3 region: CASRSSGSLLEQFF.

The CDR3 is CSVEDPREGRYNEQFF. This rearrangement joins TRBV29-1 to TRBJ2-1; the D call of TRBD2 rests on TCRdb alone, since no DNA is present to check it. Germline assignment: CDR1 SQVTM and CDR2 ANQGSEA. The CDR3 runs to 16 residues.

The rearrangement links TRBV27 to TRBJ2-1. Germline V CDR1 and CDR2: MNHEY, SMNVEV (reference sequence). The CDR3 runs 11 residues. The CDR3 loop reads CASTEGPAEFF.

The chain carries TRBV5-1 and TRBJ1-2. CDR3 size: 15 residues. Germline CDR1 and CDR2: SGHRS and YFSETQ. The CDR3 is CASSQHRPGLVGYTF.

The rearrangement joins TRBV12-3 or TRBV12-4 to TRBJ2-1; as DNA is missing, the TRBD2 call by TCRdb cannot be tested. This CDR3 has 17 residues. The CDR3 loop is CASSPLAGGTRSNEQFF.

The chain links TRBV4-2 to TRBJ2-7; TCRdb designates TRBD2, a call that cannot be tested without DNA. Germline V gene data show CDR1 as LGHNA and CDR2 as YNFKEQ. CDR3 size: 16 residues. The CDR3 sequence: CASSQEPGSGNNEQYF.

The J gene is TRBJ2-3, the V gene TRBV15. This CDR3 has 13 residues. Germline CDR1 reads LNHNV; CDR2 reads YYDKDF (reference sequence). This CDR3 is CATSRDVSDTQYF.